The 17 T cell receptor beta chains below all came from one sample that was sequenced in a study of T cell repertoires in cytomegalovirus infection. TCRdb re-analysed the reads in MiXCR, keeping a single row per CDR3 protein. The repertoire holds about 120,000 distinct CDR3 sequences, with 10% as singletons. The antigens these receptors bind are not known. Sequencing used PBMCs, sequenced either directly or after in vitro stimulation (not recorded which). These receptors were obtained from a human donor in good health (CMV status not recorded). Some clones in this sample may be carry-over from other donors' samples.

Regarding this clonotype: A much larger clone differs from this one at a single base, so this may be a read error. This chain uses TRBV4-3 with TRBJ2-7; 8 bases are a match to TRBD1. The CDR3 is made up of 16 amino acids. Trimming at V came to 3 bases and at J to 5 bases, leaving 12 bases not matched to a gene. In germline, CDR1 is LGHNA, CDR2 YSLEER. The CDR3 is CASSHDQGQGSNEQYV. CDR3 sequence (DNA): TGCGCCAGCAGCCACGACCAAGGACAGGGTTCTAACGAGCAGTACGTC.

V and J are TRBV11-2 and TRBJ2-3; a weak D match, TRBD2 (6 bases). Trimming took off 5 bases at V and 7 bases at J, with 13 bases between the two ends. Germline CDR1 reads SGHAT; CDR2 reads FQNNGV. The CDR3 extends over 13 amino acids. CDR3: CASSPGTAYTQYF. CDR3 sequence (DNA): TGTGCCAGCAGCCCGGGGACTGCATATACGCAGTATTTT.

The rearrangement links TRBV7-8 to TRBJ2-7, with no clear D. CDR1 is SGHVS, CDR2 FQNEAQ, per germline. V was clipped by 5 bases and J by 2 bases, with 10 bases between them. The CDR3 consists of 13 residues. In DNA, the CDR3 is TGTGCCAGCAGCACCCGAAGCCCCTACGAGCAGTACGTC. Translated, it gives CASSTRSPYEQYV.

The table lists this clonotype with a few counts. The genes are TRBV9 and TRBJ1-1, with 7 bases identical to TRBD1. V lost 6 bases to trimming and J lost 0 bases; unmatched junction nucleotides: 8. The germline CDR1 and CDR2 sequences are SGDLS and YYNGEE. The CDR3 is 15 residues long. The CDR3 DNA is TGTGCCAGCACCGGAGGGGGACAGATGAACACTGAAGCTTTCTTT. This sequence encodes CASTGGGQMNTEAFF.

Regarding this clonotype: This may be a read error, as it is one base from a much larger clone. The CDR3 region is CAGSGLAGDEQYV. The CDR3 DNA sequence: TGTGCCGGCAGCGGACTAGCGGGAGACGAGCAGTACGTC. The J gene is TRBJ2-7, the V gene TRBV2; 13 nucleotides line up with TRBD2. This CDR3 is built from 13 residues. Looked up from germline, CDR1 is SNHLY and CDR2 is FYNNEI.

In nucleotides, the CDR3 is TGTGCCAGCAGCTTAGAGGCAGCTGTGGAGACCCAGTACTTC. It yields the protein CASSLEAAVETQYF. The chain uses TRBV7-2 and TRBJ2-5; D is ambiguous. Trimming removed 1 base at V and 5 bases at J, with 11 bases between. The length of the CDR3 is 14 residues. Germline loops: CDR1 SGHTA, CDR2 FQGNSA. Full variable domain (remainder filled in from reference TRBV7-2 and TRBJ2-5): GAGVSQSPSNKVTEKGKDVELRCDPISGHTALYWYRQSLGQGLEFLIYFQGNSAPDKSGLPSDRFSAERTGGSVSTLTIQRTQQEDSAVYLCASSLEAAVETQYFGPGTRLLVL.

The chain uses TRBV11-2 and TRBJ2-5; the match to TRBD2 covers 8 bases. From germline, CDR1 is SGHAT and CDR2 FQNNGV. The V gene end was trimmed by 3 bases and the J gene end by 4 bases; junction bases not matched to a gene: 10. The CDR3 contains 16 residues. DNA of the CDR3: TGTGCCAGCAGCTTCGGTGGAGGACTAGCCTCAGAGACCCAGTACTTC. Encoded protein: CASSFGGGLASETQYF.

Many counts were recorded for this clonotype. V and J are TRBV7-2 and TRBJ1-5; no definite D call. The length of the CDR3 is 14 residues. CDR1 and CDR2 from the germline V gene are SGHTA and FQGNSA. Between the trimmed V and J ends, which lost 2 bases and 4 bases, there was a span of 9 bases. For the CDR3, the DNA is TGTGCCAGCAGCTTAATCGGCGGAAATCAGCCCCAGCATTTT. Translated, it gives CASSLIGGNQPQHF.

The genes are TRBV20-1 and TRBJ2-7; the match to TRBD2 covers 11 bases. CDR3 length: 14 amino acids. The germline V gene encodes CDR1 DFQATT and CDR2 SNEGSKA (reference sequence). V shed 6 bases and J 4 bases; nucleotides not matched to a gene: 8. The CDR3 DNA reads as TGCAGTGCCGAGCGACTAGCGGGGCTTTACGAGCAGTACTTC. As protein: CSAERLAGLYEQYF.

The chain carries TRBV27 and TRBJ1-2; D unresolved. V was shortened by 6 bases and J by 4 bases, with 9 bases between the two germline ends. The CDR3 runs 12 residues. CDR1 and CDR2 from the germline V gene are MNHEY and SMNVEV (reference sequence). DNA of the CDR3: TGTGCCAGCAGCAACCTAGGCTATGGCTACACCTTC. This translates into CASSNLGYGYTF.

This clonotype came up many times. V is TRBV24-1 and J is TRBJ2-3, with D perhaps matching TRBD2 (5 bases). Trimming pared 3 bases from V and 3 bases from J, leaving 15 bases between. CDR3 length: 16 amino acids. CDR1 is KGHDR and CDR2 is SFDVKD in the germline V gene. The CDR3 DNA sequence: TGTGCCACCAGTGATAAAGGGCCCTCGGGGACAGATACGCAGTATTTT. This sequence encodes CATSDKGPSGTDTQYF.

The CDR3 region is CASTPDSYEQYF. The CDR3 DNA sequence: TGTGCCAGCACCCCCGACTCCTACGAGCAGTACTTC. The chain recombines TRBV28 with TRBJ2-7; D gene ambiguous. Germline CDR1 MDHEN, CDR2 SYDVKM. The CDR3 sequence is 12 residues long. Trimming took off 7 bases at V and 0 bases at J, with 7 bases between the two ends.

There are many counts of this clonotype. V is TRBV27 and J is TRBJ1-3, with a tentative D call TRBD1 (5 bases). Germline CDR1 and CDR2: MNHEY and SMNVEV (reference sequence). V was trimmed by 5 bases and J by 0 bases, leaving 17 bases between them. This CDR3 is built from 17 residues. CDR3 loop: CASSIRMPGNSGNTIYF. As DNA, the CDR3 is TGTGCCAGCAGTATACGTATGCCAGGGAACTCTGGAAACACCATATATTTT.

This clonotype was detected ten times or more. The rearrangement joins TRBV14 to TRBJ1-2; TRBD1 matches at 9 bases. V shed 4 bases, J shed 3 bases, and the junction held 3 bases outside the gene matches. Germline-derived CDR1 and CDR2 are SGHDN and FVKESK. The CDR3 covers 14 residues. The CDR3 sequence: CASSLQGAYYGYTF. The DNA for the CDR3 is TGTGCCAGCAGCCTACAGGGGGCTTACTATGGCTACACCTTC. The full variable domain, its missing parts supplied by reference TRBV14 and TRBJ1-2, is EAGVTQFPSHSVIEKGQTVTLRCDPISGHDNLYWYRRVMGKEIKFLLHFVKESKQDESGMPNNRFLAERTGGTYSTLKVQPAELEDSGVYFCASSLQGAYYGYTFGSGTRLTVV.

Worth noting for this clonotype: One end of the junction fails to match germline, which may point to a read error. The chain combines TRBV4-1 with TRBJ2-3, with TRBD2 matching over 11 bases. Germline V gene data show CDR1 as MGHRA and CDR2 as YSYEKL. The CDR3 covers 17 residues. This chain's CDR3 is CASSQELAGASRDTQYF. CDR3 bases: TGTGCCAGCAGCCAAGAACTAGCGGGGGCCTCGAGAGATACGCAGTATTTT.

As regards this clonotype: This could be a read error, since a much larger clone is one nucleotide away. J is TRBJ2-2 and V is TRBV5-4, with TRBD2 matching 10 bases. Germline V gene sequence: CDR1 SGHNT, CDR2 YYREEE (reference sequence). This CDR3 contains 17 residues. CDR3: CASNLVVSGRSAGELFF. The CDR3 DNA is TGTGCCAGCAACTTGGTCGTTAGCGGGAGGTCGGCCGGGGAGCTGTTTTTT.

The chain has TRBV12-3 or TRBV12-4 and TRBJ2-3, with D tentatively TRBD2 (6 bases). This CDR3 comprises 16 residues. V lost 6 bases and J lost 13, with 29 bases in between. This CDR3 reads CASRLTSGTVMFWEYF. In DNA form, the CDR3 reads TGTGCCAGCAGACTCACCTCCGGGACTGTGATGTTTTGGGAGTATTTT.